This passage covers 27 T cell receptor beta chains from one sample sequenced in a study of T cells in Graves' hyperthyroidism and ophthalmopathy. Using RNA transcripts as the source, TCR beta CDR3 regions were amplified. TCR CDR3 regions were first amplified by RT-PCR with HTBI primers. A single record per CDR3 protein comes from TCRdb applying MiXCR to the multiplex PCR reads. The table has under 350,000 distinct CDR3 sequences, approximately 22% seen once. Sample: blood. Receptors were obtained from a woman in her fifties or sixties with Graves' hyperthyroidism.

This clonotype is a singleton in its sample. V is TRBV5-5 and J is TRBJ2-7; D is unclear. The CDR3 length is 15 residues. Germline V CDR1 and CDR2: SGHKS, YYEKEE (reference sequence). V gave up 0 bases and J gave up 5 bases, with 15 bases separating them. CDR3 in amino acids: CASSLELRTYHEQYF. CDR3 nucleotides: TGTGCCAGCAGCTTGGAGTTGAGGACCTACCACGAGCAGTACTTC.

This chain connects TRBV30 to TRBJ2-2, with 11 bases identical to TRBD2. Unmatched junction bases numbered 0, after V lost 0 bases and J lost 3 bases. From germline, CDR1 is GTSNPN and CDR2 SVGIG (reference sequence). This CDR3 has 15 amino acids. CDR3 sequence reads: CAWSVLAGDTGELFF. The CDR3 coding sequence is TGTGCCTGGAGTGTACTAGCGGGAGACACCGGGGAGCTGTTTTTT. Based on the CDR3 plus reference TRBV30 and TRBJ2-2, the full variable domain is SQTIHQWPATLVQPVGSPLSLECTVEGTSNPNLYWYRQAAGRGLQLLFYSVGIGQISSEVPQNLSASRPQDRQFILSSKKLLLSDSGFYLCAWSVLAGDTGELFFGEGSRLTVL.

This clonotype was counted at least ten times. This sequence joins TRBV6-1 and TRBJ2-1; TRBD2 aligns across 11 bases. The trim removed 6 bases at V and 5 bases at J, leaving 6 bases unmatched. Germline loops: CDR1 MNHNS, CDR2 SASEGT. The CDR3 spans 15 residues. In DNA form, the CDR3 reads TGTGCCAGCAGGGCCGGGACTAGCGGTGACAATGAGCAGTTCTTC. It translates to CASRAGTSGDNEQFF.

This clonotype was seen repeatedly, ten times or more. The V call is TRBV19, the J call TRBJ2-1; D perhaps matches TRBD2 (5 bases). In germline, CDR1 is LNHDA, CDR2 SQIVND (reference sequence). Trimming removed 5 bases from V and 5 bases from J, with 13 bases in between. This CDR3 spans 14 amino acids. The CDR3 DNA reads TGTGCCAGTAGTTACAGCGGCAAAAACAATGAGCAGTTCTTC. Residues: CASSYSGKNNEQFF. The full variable domain, completed using reference TRBV19 and TRBJ2-1, is DGGITQSPKYLFRKEGQNVTLSCEQNLNHDAMYWYRQDPGQGLRLIYYSQIVNDFQKGDIAEGYSVSREKKESFPLTVTSAQKNPTAFYLCASSYSGKNNEQFFGPGTRLTVL.

This clonotype was seen many times. This chain connects TRBV27 to TRBJ1-6, with TRBD1 as a possible D gene (5 bases). Trimming pared 5 bases from V and 7 bases from J, leaving 12 bases between. Per the germline V gene, CDR1 is MNHEY and CDR2 is SMNVEV (reference sequence). The CDR3 is made up of 14 amino acids. The DNA of the CDR3 is TGTGCCAGCAGTGCGGGACTTGGGAATTCACCCCTCCACTTT. It codes for CASSAGLGNSPLHF.

This rearrangement joins TRBV28 to TRBJ2-7; unclear D gene. This CDR3 spans 19 amino acids. The V gene lost 6 bases and the J gene lost 0 bases, with 27 bases spanning the gap. Germline V gene lookup returns CDR1 MDHEN and CDR2 SYDVKM. CDR3 nucleotide sequence: TGTGCCAGCAGCCCCGGGTCCCTCGGGTTAGTGATGAGCTCCTACGAGCAGTACTTC. Translating gives CASSPGSLGLVMSSYEQYF. The whole variable domain, remainder taken from reference TRBV28 and TRBJ2-7, is DVKVTQSSRYLVKRTGEKVFLECVQDMDHENMFWYRQDPGLGLRLIYFSYDVKMKEKGDIPEGYSVSREKKERFSLILESASTNQTSMYLCASSPGSLGLVMSSYEQYFGPGTRLTVT.

This clonotype was picked up a small number of times. The chain has TRBV6-1 and TRBJ2-4, with D uncertain. V gave up 7 bases and J gave up 0 bases, with 1 base separating them. CDR1 MNHNS and CDR2 SASEGT come from the germline V gene. The CDR3 is 11 residues long. The CDR3 DNA is TGTGCCAGCATAGCCAAAAACATTCAGTACTTC. This gives the protein CASIAKNIQYF.

This clonotype was detected many times. The gene calls are TRBV12-3 or TRBV12-4 and TRBJ1-1; 7 bases are shared with TRBD1. The CDR3 totals 14 residues. V trimming: 7 bases; J trimming: 1 base; junction bases outside the gene matches: 6. This CDR3 reads CASNSGGWNTEAFF. The CDR3 DNA follows: TGTGCCAGCAATTCAGGGGGGTGGAACACTGAAGCTTTCTTT.

This clonotype was seen more than once but under ten times. The CDR3 region has the DNA TGTGCCAGCAGTCGGGGCAGCGGGTCCTACGAGCAGTACTTC. As protein: CASSRGSGSYEQYF. The V call is TRBV3-1, the J call TRBJ2-7, with a possible D match to TRBD2 (6 bases). V was pared by 6 bases and J by 1 base, with 13 bases between. From germline, CDR1 is LGHDT and CDR2 YNNKEL (reference sequence). The CDR3 contains 14 residues.

The V gene is TRBV10-3, the J gene TRBJ2-2, with a tentative D call TRBD2 (5 bases). The V gene's germline CDR1 is ENHRY and CDR2 SYGVKD. V dropped 7 bases and J dropped 7 bases, with 16 bases sitting between them. This CDR3 has 14 amino acids. CDR3 bases: TGTGCCATCACCCGGGATCGCAGTTTCGGGGAGCTGTTTTTT. It specifies CAITRDRSFGELFF.

The chain joins TRBV27 to TRBJ2-7, with a weak D call TRBD1 (6 bases). This CDR3 contains 20 residues. V was trimmed by 3 bases and J by 3 bases, leaving 30 bases between them. In germline, CDR1 is MNHEY, CDR2 SMNVEV (reference sequence). The CDR3 bases are TGTGCCAGCAGTTTGAGAAGGACAGCCTCTAGGAGATTGTCCCTCTACGAGCAGTACTTC. It yields the protein CASSLRRTASRRLSLYEQYF.

The CDR3 region is CSARGPGQANYGYTF. CDR3 DNA: TGCAGTGCTAGAGGCCCGGGACAGGCTAACTATGGCTACACCTTC. The chain is built from TRBV20-1 and TRBJ1-2, with 8 bases identical to TRBD1. After removal of 1 base from V and 0 bases from J, the junction contained 4 bases not matched to a gene. This CDR3 is 15 amino acids long. Germline V lookup: CDR1 DFQATT, CDR2 SNEGSKA (reference sequence).

The table lists this clonotype with a few counts. The gene calls are TRBV5-5 and TRBJ1-6; a possible D gene is TRBD1 (6 bases). There are 15 residues in the CDR3. Trimming took 4 bases from V and 9 from J, leaving 17 bases between them. Germline CDR1 and CDR2: SGHKS and YYEKEE (reference sequence). The CDR3 DNA reads as TGTGCCAGCAGCGCTATGCAGGGGATAGGTTCACCCCTCCACTTT. It codes for CASSAMQGIGSPLHF.

The genes are TRBV12-3 or TRBV12-4 and TRBJ1-2; possibly TRBD1 for D (5 bases). The V gene lost 5 bases and the J gene lost 3 bases, with 7 bases spanning the gap. The CDR3 has 12 amino acids. The CDR3 region is CASSRGHYGYTF. The CDR3 nucleotides are TGTGCCAGCAGTCGGGGCCACTATGGCTACACCTTC.

This clonotype was seen ten or more times. J is TRBJ2-2 and V is TRBV20-1, with D possibly matching TRBD2 (5 bases). The CDR3 contains 16 residues. Germline V gene sequence: CDR1 DFQATT, CDR2 SNEGSKA (reference sequence). V lost 0 bases and J lost 4, with 15 bases in between. The CDR3 is CSARDLREKRTGELFF. The CDR3 DNA follows: TGCAGTGCTAGAGATTTGAGGGAGAAGCGCACCGGGGAGCTGTTTTTT.

The genes are TRBV19 and TRBJ2-1; D gene uncertain. Between the trimmed V and J ends, which lost 4 bases and 0 bases, there was a span of 13 bases. The CDR3 extends over 16 amino acids. The germline CDR1 and CDR2 sequences are LNHDA and SQIVND (reference sequence). This chain's CDR3 is CASSRSMISSYNEQFF. The CDR3 DNA reads TGTGCCAGTAGTAGGTCAATGATTAGCTCCTACAATGAGCAGTTCTTC.

This clonotype has just one count. This sequence joins TRBV7-3 and TRBJ1-1, with a tentative D call TRBD1 (5 bases). Per the germline V gene, CDR1 is SGHTA and CDR2 is FQGTGA. V was pared by 1 base and J by 7 bases, with 13 bases between. The CDR3 totals 14 residues. The CDR3 DNA reads TGTGCCAGCAGCTTAATGGGGCTAAGGAATGAAGCTTTCTTT. Protein sequence: CASSLMGLRNEAFF.

In its sample, this clonotype was seen a few times. The rearrangement uses TRBV10-3 and TRBJ1-3; 9 bases line up with TRBD1. After removal of 4 bases from V and 0 bases from J, the junction contained 4 bases not matched to a gene. The V gene's germline CDR1 is ENHRY and CDR2 SYGVKD. The CDR3 is made up of 16 amino acids. The CDR3 protein is CAISARQGGSGNTIYF. DNA of the CDR3: TGTGCCATCAGTGCAAGACAGGGGGGCTCTGGAAACACCATATATTTT.

This clonotype was seen only a few times. The rearrangement links TRBV7-9 to TRBJ2-7, with TRBD1 identical over 9 bases. CDR3 size: 16 residues. Trimming at V came to 5 bases and at J to 5 bases, leaving 13 bases not matched to a gene. Germline CDR1 reads SEHNR; CDR2 reads FQNEAQ (reference sequence). CDR3 loop: CASSPLGQGNIDEQYF. The CDR3 DNA follows: TGTGCCAGCAGCCCCTTGGGACAGGGTAACATCGACGAGCAGTACTTC.

This clonotype occurred many times. The rearrangement links TRBV28 to TRBJ2-2, with TRBD1 matching over 9 bases. This CDR3 has 15 amino acids. V dropped 4 bases and J dropped 9; count of bases not matched to a gene: 9. CDR1 is MDHEN, CDR2 SYDVKM, per germline. The CDR3 coding sequence is TGTGCCAGCAGTTCCCCGGGACAGGGCCACTGGGAGCTGTTTTTT. Its translation is CASSSPGQGHWELFF.

There are many counts of this clonotype. The chain couples TRBV27 to TRBJ1-2, with D hard to call. Germline loops: CDR1 MNHEY, CDR2 SMNVEV (reference sequence). CDR3 length: 14 amino acids. Trimming shortened V by 2 bases and J by 4 bases, and 11 bases separated the two germline ends. CDR3 nucleotides: TGTGCCAGCAGTTTAAACAGTCCTCTCTATGGCTACACCTTC. Protein product: CASSLNSPLYGYTF.

This sequence joins TRBV12-3 or TRBV12-4 and TRBJ1-1, with no clear D. CDR3 length equals 14 residues. Deletions cut 3 bases from V and 1 base from J, with 9 bases between. In DNA, the CDR3 is TGTGCCAGCAGTTTTCGTTCGGGGAACACTGAAGCTTTCTTT. It yields the protein CASSFRSGNTEAFF.

The chain recombines TRBV12-3 or TRBV12-4 with TRBJ1-1; 8 bases align to TRBD1. The V gene end was trimmed by 2 bases and the J gene end by 4 bases; junction bases not matched to a gene: 6. This CDR3 is 15 amino acids long. The CDR3 is CASSLLPGGVTEAFF. CDR3 bases: TGTGCCAGCAGTTTACTCCCAGGGGGCGTCACTGAAGCTTTCTTT.

This clonotype was observed at least ten times. The chain joins TRBV3-1 to TRBJ2-1; 12 bases are a match to TRBD2. Germline assignment: CDR1 LGHDT and CDR2 YNNKEL (reference sequence). Unmatched junction bases numbered 5, after V lost 0 bases and J lost 8 bases. The CDR3 length is 16 residues. The CDR3 DNA sequence: TGTGCCAGCAGCCAAGATCTACTAGCGGGAGGCTATGAGCAGTTCTTC. Amino acids: CASSQDLLAGGYEQFF.

This clonotype showed up many times. This chain connects TRBV6-2 or TRBV6-3 to TRBJ2-5, with 7 bases identical to TRBD1. Germline loops: CDR1 MNHEY, CDR2 SVGEGT. The CDR3 is 14 amino acids. J was trimmed by 2 bases and V by 8 bases; bases with no gene match: 8. DNA of the CDR3: TGTGCCAGCTGCAAGGGACAGCTACAAGAGACCCAGTACTTC. It translates to CASCKGQLQETQYF.

This clonotype was recorded at least ten times. J is TRBJ1-1 and V is TRBV7-2; D gene uncertain. Germline V gene data show CDR1 as SGHTA and CDR2 as FQGNSA. Trimming cost V 5 bases and J 3 bases, with 13 bases left between them. This CDR3 contains 14 residues. The CDR3 DNA is TGTGCCAGCAGCATCTCTGTACAAGACACTGAAGCTTTCTTT. Translation gives CASSISVQDTEAFF.

This clonotype showed up many times. The rearrangement uses TRBV7-9 and TRBJ2-2; the match to TRBD2 covers 14 bases. Unmatched junction bases numbered 12, after V lost 5 bases and J lost 4 bases. This CDR3 comprises 19 residues. CDR1 is SEHNR and CDR2 is FQNEAQ in the germline V gene (reference sequence). The CDR3 protein is CASSAIRLAGGPRTGELFF. CDR3 DNA: TGTGCCAGCAGCGCGATCCGACTAGCGGGAGGGCCTCGCACCGGGGAGCTGTTTTTT.